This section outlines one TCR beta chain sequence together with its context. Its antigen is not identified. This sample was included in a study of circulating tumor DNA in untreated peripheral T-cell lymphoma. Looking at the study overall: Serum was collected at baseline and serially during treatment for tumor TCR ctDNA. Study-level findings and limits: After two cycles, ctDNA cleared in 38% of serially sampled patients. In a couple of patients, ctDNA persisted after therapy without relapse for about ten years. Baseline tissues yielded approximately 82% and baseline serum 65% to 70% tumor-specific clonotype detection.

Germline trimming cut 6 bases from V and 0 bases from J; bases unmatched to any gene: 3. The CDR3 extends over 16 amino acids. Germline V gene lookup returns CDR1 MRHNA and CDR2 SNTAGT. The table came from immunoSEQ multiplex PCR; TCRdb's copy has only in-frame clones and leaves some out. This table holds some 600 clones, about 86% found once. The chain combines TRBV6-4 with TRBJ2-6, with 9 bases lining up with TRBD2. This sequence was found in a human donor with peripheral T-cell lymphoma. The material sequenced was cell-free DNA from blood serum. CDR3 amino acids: CASSPSGVSGANVLTF. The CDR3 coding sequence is TGTGCCAGCAGCCCTAGCGGGGTCTCTGGGGCCAACGTCCTGACTTTC.